The 21 T cell receptor beta chains below were found in one sample sequenced in a study of beta chain features in type 1 diabetes. The study's findings and limits: Moderate but significant shortening of TCRB CDR3s was recorded in all four CD4+ subsets from Type 1 diabetes patients.

Expressed TCRB transcripts were sequenced after all isolated RNA was converted to cDNA. The data were produced by immunoSEQ multiplex PCR, yet TCRdb's version contains in-frame clones alone and is incomplete. The sample shows approximately 250,000 clones, 15% to 20% of them seen only once. Antigens of these TCRs are unknown. The material sequenced was naive CD4+ T cells from blood. All receptors derive from a man aged 25-45 years with type 1 diabetes.

This clone was detected a few times. Other DNA sequences of this sample code for an identical CDR3. The CDR3 reads CASSVGQGAYEQYF. For the CDR3, the DNA is TGTGCCAGCAGCGTAGGACAGGGCGCCTACGAGCAGTACTTC. The chain joins TRBV9 to TRBJ2-7; TRBD1 agrees at 7 bases. From germline, CDR1 is SGDLS and CDR2 YYNGEE. The length of the CDR3 is 14 residues. V shed 0 bases and J 2 bases; nucleotides not matched to a gene: 2.

This chain connects TRBV9 to TRBJ2-5; 9 positions agree with TRBD1. The junction had 2 bases not matched to a gene; V was cut back by 2 bases and J by 3 bases. The CDR3 covers 14 residues. The germline gives CDR1 SGDLS, CDR2 YYNGEE. The CDR3 spells CASSVRTGEETQYF. The CDR3 DNA reads TGTGCCAGCAGCGTCCGGACAGGGGAAGAGACCCAGTACTTC.

The genes are TRBV27 and TRBJ2-1; D gene ambiguous. Trimming left V 4 bases short and J 2 bases short, with 9 bases between. CDR3 size: 14 residues. Germline loops: CDR1 MNHEY, CDR2 SMNVEV (reference sequence). CDR3 bases: TGTGCCAGCAGTTCGACAAGGACCTACAATGAGCAGTTCTTC. Translation: CASSSTRTYNEQFF.

The genes are TRBV6-5 and TRBJ2-3, with unresolved D. V was trimmed by 2 bases and J by 3 bases, leaving 12 bases between them. The germline V gene has CDR1 MNHEY and CDR2 SVGAGI. This CDR3 has 15 amino acids. The CDR3 is CASSYRPARTDTQYF. CDR3 sequence (DNA): TGTGCCAGCAGTTACCGTCCCGCAAGGACAGATACGCAGTATTTT.

Only a few counts were recorded for this clone. This chain uses TRBV30 with TRBJ2-5; no reliable D call. The germline V gene has CDR1 GTSNPN and CDR2 SVGIG (reference sequence). This CDR3 has 12 residues. Between the trimmed V and J ends, which lost 0 bases and 3 bases, there was a span of 5 bases. The CDR3 DNA follows: TGTGCCTGGAGTGTAATAGAAGAGACCCAGTACTTC. Translation gives CAWSVIEETQYF.

This clone was observed a few times. The gene calls are TRBV4-2 and TRBJ2-1; 8 nucleotides match TRBD2. The J segment lost 5 bases and the V segment lost 1 base, leaving 7 bases of the junction unmatched. CDR3 length: 16 amino acids. CDR1 is LGHNA, CDR2 YNFKEQ, per germline. The CDR3: CASSQGEREGNNEQFF. The CDR3 DNA is TGTGCCAGCAGCCAAGGAGAACGGGAGGGTAACAATGAGCAGTTCTTC.

This clone was counted a few times. V is TRBV25-1 and J is TRBJ1-2; TRBD1 might be the D (5 bases). Germline V gene lookup returns CDR1 MGHDK and CDR2 SYGVNS. The CDR3 is 14 residues long. Trimming removed 5 bases from V and 7 bases from J, with 17 bases in between. The CDR3 DNA reads as TGTGCCAGCAGTCTAGAGGGGTTGGGATCTGGCTACACCTTC. Residues: CASSLEGLGSGYTF.

The chain links TRBV29-1 to TRBJ2-7, with 11 positions matching TRBD2. V shed 7 bases, J shed 4 bases, and the junction held 9 bases outside the gene matches. The CDR3 is 14 amino acids. Germline V gene data show CDR1 as SQVTM and CDR2 as ANQGSEA. The DNA of the CDR3 is TGCAGCGCTAAGGAGACTAGCGGGAAATACGAGCAGTACTTC. Translating it yields CSAKETSGKYEQYF.

This clone turned up a few times. V and J are TRBV28 and TRBJ2-7; possibly TRBD2 for D (6 bases). V shed 1 base and J shed 4 bases, with 14 bases lying between them. The germline gives CDR1 MDHEN, CDR2 SYDVKM. CDR3 size: 15 residues. CDR3 sequence reads: CASSLSGGSPYEQYF. DNA of the CDR3: TGTGCCAGCAGTTTATCAGGAGGGTCACCTTACGAGCAGTACTTC.

This chain links TRBV7-2 with TRBJ2-3, with unresolved D. The CDR3 extends over 14 amino acids. V was pared by 3 bases and J by 6 bases, with 13 bases between. Germline CDR1 is SGHTA and CDR2 is FQGNSA. CDR3 nucleotides: TGTGCCAGCAGCTTTCTAGGGCATGGGGATACGCAGTATTTT. Its protein is CASSFLGHGDTQYF.

This clone has more than one count but fewer than ten. V gene TRBV9 combines with J gene TRBJ2-3; 8 bases line up with TRBD2. The length of the CDR3 is 14 residues. Per germline, CDR1 SGDLS and CDR2 YYNGEE. Trimming took 0 bases from V and 5 from J; bases not matched to a gene: 2. The CDR3 region has the DNA TGTGCCAGCAGCGTAGCGGGAGGGGGAGATACGCAGTATTTT. Residues: CASSVAGGGDTQYF.

J is TRBJ2-3 and V is TRBV28, with TRBD1 matching 7 bases. V dropped 7 bases and J dropped 4; count of bases not matched to a gene: 14. In germline, CDR1 is MDHEN, CDR2 SYDVKM. The CDR3 is made up of 16 amino acids. In DNA, the CDR3 is TGTGCCAGCATTGGTTTGGACGTAGGGGGCCCAGATACGCAGTATTTT. Protein product: CASIGLDVGGPDTQYF.

J is TRBJ1-3 and V is TRBV11-2, with unresolved D. The V gene's germline CDR1 is SGHAT and CDR2 FQNNGV. Trimming took 1 base from V and 0 from J, leaving 10 bases between them. The CDR3 consists of 16 residues. CDR3 DNA: TGTGCCAGCAGCTTAGTTCCAGCGACCTCTGGAAACACCATATATTTT. This sequence encodes CASSLVPATSGNTIYF.

This chain connects TRBV7-2 to TRBJ2-5; TRBD1 might be the D (6 bases). From germline, CDR1 is SGHTA and CDR2 FQGNSA. The CDR3 sequence is 15 residues long. V was clipped by 0 bases and J by 6 bases, with 14 bases between them. In DNA form, the CDR3 reads TGTGCCAGCAGCTTAGCGGTACAGGGCGCGAAGACCCAGTACTTC. Translated: CASSLAVQGAKTQYF.

As regards this clone: Other DNA sequences within the sample encode an identical CDR3. The gene calls are TRBV9 and TRBJ2-1, with D possibly being TRBD1 (5 bases). The CDR3 runs to 13 residues. Germline-derived CDR1 and CDR2 are SGDLS and YYNGEE. Trimming took off 0 bases at V and 9 bases at J, with 10 bases between the two ends. The CDR3 region has the DNA TGTGCCAGCAGCGTAGCTGGGGCGCCTGAGCAGTTCTTC. This encodes CASSVAGAPEQFF.

The rearrangement joins TRBV25-1 to TRBJ2-5; TRBD2 agrees at 10 bases. There are 15 residues in the CDR3. With V trimmed by 7 bases and J by 2 bases, 7 bases remained unmatched. From germline, CDR1 is MGHDK and CDR2 SYGVNS. The CDR3 here is CASTGLAGAQETQYF. CDR3 bases: TGTGCCAGCACCGGCCTAGCGGGAGCACAAGAGACCCAGTACTTC.

The V and J genes are TRBV13 and TRBJ2-3, with D tentatively TRBD2 (5 bases). With 8 bases removed from V and 3 bases from J, the gap between germline ends came to 15 bases. The CDR3 totals 14 residues. Looked up from germline, CDR1 is PRHDT and CDR2 is FYEKMQ (reference sequence). Written as DNA, the CDR3 is TGTGCCAGCGCCCCGCGTCGGGGAACAGATACGCAGTATTTT. Its translation is CASAPRRGTDTQYF.

The genes are TRBV15 and TRBJ2-1; TRBD2 might be the D (6 bases). Trimming left V 0 bases short and J 9 bases short, with 12 bases between. The CDR3 runs 14 residues. Germline V lookup: CDR1 LNHNV, CDR2 YYDKDF (reference sequence). CDR3 in DNA: TGTGCCACCAGCAGAGACCTAGCGAAGGGTGAGCAGTTCTTC. This sequence encodes CATSRDLAKGEQFF.

The chain has TRBV28 and TRBJ2-5; D is undetermined. V was shortened by 7 bases and J by 4 bases, with 10 bases between the two germline ends. CDR1 is MDHEN, CDR2 SYDVKM, per germline. This CDR3 is 12 amino acids long. The CDR3 DNA reads as TGTGCCAGCATGTCGGCGGTAGAGACCCAGTACTTC. Its protein product is CASMSAVETQYF.

The J gene is TRBJ2-3, the V gene TRBV7-9, with 15 bases matching TRBD2. The J segment lost 7 bases and the V segment lost 5 bases, leaving 4 bases of the junction unmatched. The V gene's germline CDR1 is SEHNR and CDR2 FQNEAQ (reference sequence). The CDR3 contains 15 residues. The CDR3 DNA follows: TGTGCCAGCAGCCGGGGACTAGCGGGAGGCTATACGCAGTATTTT. Translation: CASSRGLAGGYTQYF.

The chain carries TRBV15 and TRBJ2-7; D is undetermined. With 0 bases removed from V and 0 bases from J, the gap between germline ends came to 9 bases. Per germline, CDR1 LNHNV and CDR2 YYDKDF (reference sequence). The CDR3 contains 15 residues. The CDR3 nucleotides read TGTGCCACCAGCAGAGATCAGGCCGGCTCCTACGAGCAGTACTTC. This translates into CATSRDQAGSYEQYF.